Sequencing of this T cell receptor beta chain was carried out in a study of blood T cell repertoires in COVID-19. For the study at large: From T cells, B-cell-depleted T cells, or PBMCs came the material, which was cDNA or gDNA.

Sequenced by immunoSEQ multiplex PCR; TCRdb stores in-frame clones only, minus some. The table lists roughly 73,000 clones, approximately 78% of them singletons, with 15% to 19% in the top ten. The TCR originated in a human donor in a cohort sampled during active COVID-19. The sample comprised peripheral blood.

This CDR3 is CASSIDMTGGRYYGYTF. Here the CDR3 DNA reads TGTGCCAGTAGTATAGATATGACAGGGGGCCGATACTATGGCTACACCTTC. The chain is built from TRBV19 and TRBJ1-2, with 10 bases identical to TRBD1. CDR1 is LNHDA and CDR2 is SQIVND in the germline V gene (reference sequence). This CDR3 region has 17 residues. V lost 0 bases and J lost 3; bases outside the gene matches: 7.